Described below is a single T cell receptor (beta chain) sequence and its context. Antigen specificity is unknown. V dropped 2 bases and J dropped 5 bases, with 13 bases sitting between them. This CDR3 is 14 amino acids long. Germline CDR1 is SGHKS and CDR2 is YYEKEE (reference sequence). This sample was taken from a study of cytomegalovirus exposure and HLA in healthy donors. In the PCR, 60 Vbeta and 13 Jbeta primers were used. In the authors' workflow: The count from a later analysis was tens of millions of unique TCR beta chains, 9.5 million to 11 million of them shared. The assay was immunoSEQ multiplex PCR, and TCRdb's table has in-frame clones only and misses some. For V, J and clone size, that table is used; D and trimming come from the DNA. Of 100,000 to 150,000 clones in the sample, less than 85% were seen once. Study results and caveats: Rare TCR sequences dominated, though some public TCRs recurred in many donors.

This clonotype was sampled from a man aged 35 to 55 in good health and CMV-seronegative. Sequencing was done on a sample of PBMCs. The chain employs TRBV5-5 and TRBJ2-5, with D tentatively TRBD2 (6 bases). CDR3 DNA: TGTGCCAGCAGCTTTTGGGGGGTAGGGGAGACCCAGTACTTC. Its protein is CASSFWGVGETQYF.